The 14 T cell receptor beta chains listed next were all sequenced from one sample in a study of cytomegalovirus exposure and HLA in healthy donors. Primers for the PCR totalled 60 Vbeta and 13 Jbeta. Assay: immunoSEQ multiplex PCR; the TCRdb copy retains only in-frame clones and omits some. Of hundreds of thousands of clones listed, over 70% were seen once; the top ten hold around 2.8%. The sequenced sample was PBMCs. The receptors here all came from a woman aged 60-70 years in good health and CMV-seropositive.

This clone was observed a single time. The chain links TRBV6-4 to TRBJ2-1; TRBD2 matches 9 bases. With 6 bases clipped from V and 6 bases from J, the junction kept 9 bases outside the gene matches. CDR3 length equals 15 residues. Per germline, CDR1 MRHNA and CDR2 SNTAGT. CDR3 sequence reads: CASSPGVAGANEQFF. CDR3 bases: TGTGCCAGCAGCCCCGGGGTAGCGGGGGCCAATGAGCAGTTCTTC.

This clone was observed a handful of times. The chain has TRBV5-8 and TRBJ2-7, with 7 bases identical to TRBD1. This CDR3 spans 14 amino acids. Germline loops: CDR1 SGHTS, CDR2 YDEGEE. V shed 4 bases and J 1 base; nucleotides not matched to a gene: 5. CDR3 sequence (DNA): TGTGCCAGCAGCCGACCGGGACAGTCCTACGAGCAGTACTTC. Encoded protein: CASSRPGQSYEQYF.

V usage is TRBV6-5 and J usage is TRBJ2-2, with 8 bases identical to TRBD1. The length of the CDR3 is 15 residues. J gave up 6 bases and V 2 bases, and 5 bases lay outside the gene matches. Germline V gene data show CDR1 as MNHEY and CDR2 as SVGAGI. The CDR3 DNA reads TGTGCCAGCAGTTACGCGGGACAGGCCTCCGGGGAGCTGTTTTTT. It yields the protein CASSYAGQASGELFF.

The chain has TRBV5-1 and TRBJ2-1; 10 positions match TRBD2. Germline loops: CDR1 SGHRS, CDR2 YFSETQ. V lost 3 bases, J lost 5 bases, and 5 bases stayed unmatched. The CDR3 has 15 amino acids. In DNA, the CDR3 is TGCGCCAGCAGCTGGGGGACTAGCGAGGACAATGAGCAGTTCTTC. Residues: CASSWGTSEDNEQFF.

J is TRBJ1-2 and V is TRBV5-1, with TRBD1 matching over 7 bases. Trimming took 4 bases from V and 2 from J; bases not matched to a gene: 5. The CDR3 length is 14 residues. CDR1 SGHRS and CDR2 YFSETQ come from the germline V gene. The CDR3 sequence: CASSIPGQNYGYTF. The CDR3 DNA reads TGCGCCAGCAGCATACCGGGACAGAACTATGGCTACACCTTC.

This chain joins TRBV15 and TRBJ1-4; possible D gene TRBD1, 6 bases. V lost 2 bases, J lost 8 bases, and 9 bases lay in between. CDR3 length: 13 amino acids. Germline V gene sequence: CDR1 LNHNV, CDR2 YYDKDF (reference sequence). Here the CDR3 DNA reads TGTGCCACCAGCAGAAACCAGGGGGAAAAACTGTTTTTT. Translation: CATSRNQGEKLFF.

V is TRBV7-2 and J is TRBJ2-3; no clear D. Germline CDR1 SGHTA, CDR2 FQGNSA. CDR3 length: 13 residues. V lost 2 bases and J 7 bases, leaving 10 bases between the germline ends. The CDR3 DNA is TGTGCCAGCAGCTTATACCAGGATCATACGCAGTATTTT. As protein: CASSLYQDHTQYF.

The rearrangement uses TRBV19 and TRBJ1-2; 7 bases are a match to TRBD1. Losses at the gene ends were 9 bases for V and 2 bases for J; bases not matched to a gene: 6. CDR1 is LNHDA and CDR2 is SQIVND in the germline V gene (reference sequence). This CDR3 comprises 13 residues. CDR3 coding DNA: TGTGCCAGCCGGACAGGATTAAACTATGGCTACACCTTC. It codes for CASRTGLNYGYTF.

This chain links TRBV10-1 with TRBJ2-3; D is undetermined. The CDR3 sequence is 14 residues long. The germline V gene has CDR1 WNHNN and CDR2 SYGVQD (reference sequence). V was shortened by 3 bases and J by 6 bases, with 13 bases between the two germline ends. This CDR3 reads CASSEAPPLDTQYF. In DNA, the CDR3 is TGCGCCAGCAGTGAAGCGCCTCCGTTGGATACGCAGTATTTT.

This clone was seen more than once but under ten times. The V and J genes are TRBV5-1 and TRBJ1-2, with 7 bases that match TRBD1. V dropped 4 bases and J dropped 2; count of bases not matched to a gene: 5. This CDR3 spans 14 amino acids. Germline V lookup: CDR1 SGHRS, CDR2 YFSETQ. The DNA for the CDR3 is TGCGCCAGCAGCCCAGGGGGGCAGAACTATGGCTACACCTTC. Protein sequence: CASSPGGQNYGYTF.

To note about this clone: At one of its ends the junction is not consistent with the germline gene, which may arise from a read error. The rearrangement uses TRBV28 and TRBJ1-4; D is unclear. CDR3 length equals 15 residues. In germline, CDR1 is MDHEN, CDR2 SYDVKM. The CDR3 region has the DNA TGTGCCAGCGGTTTCAGACACACACAAAATGAAAAACTGTTTTTT. Translating gives CASGFRHTQNEKLFF.

The chain carries TRBV19 and TRBJ2-7, with 8 bases that match TRBD1. Germline lookup yields CDR1 LNHDA and CDR2 SQIVND (reference sequence). This CDR3 has 15 amino acids. V was clipped by 5 bases and J by 5 bases; unmatched bases: 11. The CDR3 spells CASSPRTGSIHEQYF. DNA for the CDR3: TGTGCCAGTAGTCCGAGGACAGGGTCCATCCACGAGCAGTACTTC.

The V gene is TRBV30, the J gene TRBJ1-6; maybe TRBD1 (5 bases). The CDR3 has 13 amino acids. The germline CDR1 and CDR2 sequences are GTSNPN and SVGIG (reference sequence). V lost 3 bases, J lost 8 bases, and 11 bases lay in between. DNA of the CDR3: TGTGCCTGGAGGGATCCGGGGGATTCACCCCTCCACTTT. Its translation: CAWRDPGDSPLHF.

This chain links TRBV19 with TRBJ2-3; TRBD1 is a possible D gene (6 bases). The CDR3 contains 15 residues. The V end lost 8 bases, the J end lost 0 bases, and 15 bases lay between the germline ends. CDR1 is LNHDA, CDR2 SQIVND, per germline (reference sequence). CDR3 DNA: TGTGCCAGTTCTGGACTGGGGGCTAGCACAGATACGCAGTATTTT. It specifies CASSGLGASTDTQYF.